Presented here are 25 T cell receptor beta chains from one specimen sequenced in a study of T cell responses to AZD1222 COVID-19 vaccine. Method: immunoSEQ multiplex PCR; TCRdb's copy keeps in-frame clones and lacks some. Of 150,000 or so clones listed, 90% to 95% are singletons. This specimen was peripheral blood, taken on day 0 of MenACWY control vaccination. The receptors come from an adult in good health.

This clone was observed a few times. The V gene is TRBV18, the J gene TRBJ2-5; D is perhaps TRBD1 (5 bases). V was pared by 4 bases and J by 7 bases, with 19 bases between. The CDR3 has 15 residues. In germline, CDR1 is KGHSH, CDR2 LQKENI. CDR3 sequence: CASSLLDPLQGTQYF. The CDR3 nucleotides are TGTGCCAGCTCACTGCTTGATCCCCTTCAGGGGACCCAGTACTTC.

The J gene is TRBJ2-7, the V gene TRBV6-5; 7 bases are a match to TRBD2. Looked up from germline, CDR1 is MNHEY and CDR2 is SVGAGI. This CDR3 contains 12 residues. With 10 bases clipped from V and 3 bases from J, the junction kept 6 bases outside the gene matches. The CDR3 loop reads CATGLVGYEQYF. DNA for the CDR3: TGTGCCACCGGACTAGTTGGCTACGAGCAGTACTTC.

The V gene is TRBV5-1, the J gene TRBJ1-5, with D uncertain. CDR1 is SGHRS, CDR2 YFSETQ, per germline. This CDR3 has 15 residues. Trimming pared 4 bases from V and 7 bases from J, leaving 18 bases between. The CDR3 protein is CASSQTPGSGQPQHF. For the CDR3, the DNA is TGCGCCAGCAGCCAAACGCCGGGGTCCGGGCAGCCCCAGCATTTT. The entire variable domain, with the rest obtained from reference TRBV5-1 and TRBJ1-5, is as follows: KAGVTQTPRYLIKTRGQQVTLSCSPISGHRSVSWYQQTPGQGLQFLFEYFSETQRNKGNFPGRFSGRQFSNSRSEMNVSTLELGDSALYLCASSQTPGSGQPQHFGDGTRLSIL.

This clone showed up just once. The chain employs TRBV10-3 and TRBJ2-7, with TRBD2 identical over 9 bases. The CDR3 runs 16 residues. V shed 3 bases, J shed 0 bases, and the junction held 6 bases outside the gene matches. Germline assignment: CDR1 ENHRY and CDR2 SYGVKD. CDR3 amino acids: CAISELSGRSSYEQYF. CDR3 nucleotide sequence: TGTGCCATCAGTGAATTGAGCGGGAGGAGCTCCTACGAGCAGTACTTC.

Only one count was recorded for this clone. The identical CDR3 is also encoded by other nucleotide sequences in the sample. The CDR3 region has the DNA TGTGCCAGCAGCTTAACTCGACAGGATGAGCAGTTCTTC. Translation: CASSLTRQDEQFF. The chain joins TRBV7-3 to TRBJ2-1, with D perhaps TRBD1 (6 bases). CDR3 size: 13 residues. V lost 0 bases, J lost 8 bases, and 8 bases lay in between. Germline V gives CDR1 SGHTA, CDR2 FQGTGA. The whole variable domain, remainder taken from reference TRBV7-3 and TRBJ2-1, is GAGVSQTPSNKVTEKGKYVELRCDPISGHTALYWYRQSLGQGPEFLIYFQGTGAADDSGLPNDRFFAVRPEGSVSTLKIQRTERGDSAVYLCASSLTRQDEQFFGPGTRLTVL.

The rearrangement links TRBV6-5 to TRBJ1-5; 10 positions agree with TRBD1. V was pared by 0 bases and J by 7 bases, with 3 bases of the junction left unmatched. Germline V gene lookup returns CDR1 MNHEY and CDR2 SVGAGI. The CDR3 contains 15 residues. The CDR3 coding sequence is TGTGCCAGCAGTTACTCGGGACAGGGGACACAGCCCCAGCATTTT. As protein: CASSYSGQGTQPQHF.

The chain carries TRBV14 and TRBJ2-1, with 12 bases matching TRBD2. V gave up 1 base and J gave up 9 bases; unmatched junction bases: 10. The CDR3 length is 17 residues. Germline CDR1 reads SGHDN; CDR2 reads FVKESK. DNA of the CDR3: TGTGCCAGCAGCCAAGGGGCTAGCGGGAGGGCGTTGAGTGAGCAGTTCTTC. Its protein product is CASSQGASGRALSEQFF.

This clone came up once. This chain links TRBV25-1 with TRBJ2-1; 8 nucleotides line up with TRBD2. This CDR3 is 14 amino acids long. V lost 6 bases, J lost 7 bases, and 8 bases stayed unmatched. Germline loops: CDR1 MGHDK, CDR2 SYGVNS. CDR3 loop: CASRGAGAENEQFF. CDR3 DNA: TGTGCCAGCAGGGGAGCGGGAGCAGAGAATGAGCAGTTCTTC.

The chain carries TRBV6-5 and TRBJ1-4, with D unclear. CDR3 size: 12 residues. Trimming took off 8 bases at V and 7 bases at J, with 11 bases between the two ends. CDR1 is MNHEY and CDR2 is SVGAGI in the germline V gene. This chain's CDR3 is CASEGSLEKLFF. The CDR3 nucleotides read TGTGCCAGCGAGGGTTCTCTTGAAAAACTGTTTTTT.

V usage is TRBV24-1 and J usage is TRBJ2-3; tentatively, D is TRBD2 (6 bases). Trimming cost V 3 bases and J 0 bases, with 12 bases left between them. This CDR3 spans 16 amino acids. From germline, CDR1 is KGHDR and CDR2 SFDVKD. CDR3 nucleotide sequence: TGTGCCACCAGTGATCAGGACTACTCTAGCACAGATACGCAGTATTTT. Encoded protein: CATSDQDYSSTDTQYF.

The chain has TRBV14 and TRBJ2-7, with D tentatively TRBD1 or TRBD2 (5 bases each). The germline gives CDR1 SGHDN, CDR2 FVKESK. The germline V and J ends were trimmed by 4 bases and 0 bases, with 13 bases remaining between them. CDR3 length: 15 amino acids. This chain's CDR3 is CASSLEGTSSYEQYF. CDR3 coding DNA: TGTGCCAGCAGCCTAGAAGGGACCAGCTCCTACGAGCAGTACTTC.

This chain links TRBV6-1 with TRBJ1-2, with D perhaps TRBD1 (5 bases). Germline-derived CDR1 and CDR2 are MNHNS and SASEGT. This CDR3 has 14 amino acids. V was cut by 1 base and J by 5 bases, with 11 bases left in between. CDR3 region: CASSEGGGGYGYTF. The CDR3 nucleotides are TGTGCCAGCAGTGAAGGGGGCGGAGGGTATGGCTACACCTTC.

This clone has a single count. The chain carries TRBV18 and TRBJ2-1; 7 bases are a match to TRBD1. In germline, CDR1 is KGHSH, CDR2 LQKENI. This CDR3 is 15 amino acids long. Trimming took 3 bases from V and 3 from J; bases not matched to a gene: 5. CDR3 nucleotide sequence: TGTGCCAGCTCACCCCTTGGGACAGACTACAATGAGCAGTTCTTC. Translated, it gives CASSPLGTDYNEQFF.

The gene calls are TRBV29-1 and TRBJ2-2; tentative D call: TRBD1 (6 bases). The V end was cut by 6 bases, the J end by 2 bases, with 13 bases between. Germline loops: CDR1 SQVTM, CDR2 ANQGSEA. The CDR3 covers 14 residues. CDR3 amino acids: CSVLGQLNTGELFF. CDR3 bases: TGCAGCGTCCTTGGACAGCTTAACACCGGGGAGCTGTTTTTT.

The CDR3 loop is CASSEDRNTEAFF. The CDR3 DNA reads as TGTGCCAGCAGTGAGGACAGAAACACTGAAGCTTTCTTT. J is TRBJ1-1 and V is TRBV2; TRBD1 might be the D (6 bases). The V end lost 3 bases, the J end lost 2 bases, and 7 bases lay between the germline ends. The germline CDR1 and CDR2 sequences are SNHLY and FYNNEI. The CDR3 covers 13 residues. The entire variable domain, with the rest obtained from reference TRBV2 and TRBJ1-1, is as follows: EPEVTQTPSHQVTQMGQEVILRCVPISNHLYFYWYRQILGQKVEFLVSFYNNEISEKSEIFDDQFSVERPDGSNFTLKIRSTKLEDSAMYFCASSEDRNTEAFFGQGTRLTVV.

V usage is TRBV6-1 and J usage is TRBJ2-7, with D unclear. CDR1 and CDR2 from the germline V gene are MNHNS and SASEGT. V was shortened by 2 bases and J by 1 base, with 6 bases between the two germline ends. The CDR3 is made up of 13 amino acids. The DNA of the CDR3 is TGTGCCAGCAGTGAACCGACATCCTACGAGCAGTACTTC. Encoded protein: CASSEPTSYEQYF.

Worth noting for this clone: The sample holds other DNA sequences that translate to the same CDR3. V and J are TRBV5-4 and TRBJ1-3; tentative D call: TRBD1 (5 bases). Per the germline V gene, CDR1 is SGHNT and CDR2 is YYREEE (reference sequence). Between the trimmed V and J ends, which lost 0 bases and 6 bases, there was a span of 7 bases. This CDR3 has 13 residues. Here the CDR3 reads CASSLVGTNTIYF. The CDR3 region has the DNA TGTGCCAGCAGCTTGGTGGGGACAAACACCATATATTTT.

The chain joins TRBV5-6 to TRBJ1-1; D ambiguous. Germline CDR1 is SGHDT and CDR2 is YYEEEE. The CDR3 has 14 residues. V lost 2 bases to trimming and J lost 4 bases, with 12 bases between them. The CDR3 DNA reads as TGTGCCAGCAGCTTCAGTCGCACCGGCACTGAAGCTTTCTTT. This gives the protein CASSFSRTGTEAFF.

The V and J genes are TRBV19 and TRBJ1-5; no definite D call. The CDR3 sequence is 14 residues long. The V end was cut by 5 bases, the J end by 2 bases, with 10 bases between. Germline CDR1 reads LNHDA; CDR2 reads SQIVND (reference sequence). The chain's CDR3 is CASSVTWGNQPQHF. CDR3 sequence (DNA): TGTGCCAGTAGTGTAACCTGGGGCAATCAGCCCCAGCATTTT.

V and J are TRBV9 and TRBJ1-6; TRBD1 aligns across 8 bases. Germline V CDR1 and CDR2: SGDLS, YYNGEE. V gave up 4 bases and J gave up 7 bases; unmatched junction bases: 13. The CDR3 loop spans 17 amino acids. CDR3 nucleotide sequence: TGTGCCAGCAGCCCGTACTACTCCGGACAGGGAAATTCACCCCTCCACTTT. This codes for CASSPYYSGQGNSPLHF.

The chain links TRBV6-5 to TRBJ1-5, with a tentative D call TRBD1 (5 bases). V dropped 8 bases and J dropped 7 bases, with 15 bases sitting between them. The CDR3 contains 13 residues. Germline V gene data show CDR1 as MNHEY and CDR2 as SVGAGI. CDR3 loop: CASFGTEGQPQHF. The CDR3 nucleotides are TGTGCCAGCTTCGGGACGGAGGGACAGCCCCAGCATTTT.

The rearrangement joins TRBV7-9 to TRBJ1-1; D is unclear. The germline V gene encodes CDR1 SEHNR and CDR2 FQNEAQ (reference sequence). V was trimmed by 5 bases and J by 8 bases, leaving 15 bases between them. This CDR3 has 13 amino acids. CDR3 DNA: TGTGCCAGCAGCCCCAAAGGACCCGTAGAAGCTTTCTTT. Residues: CASSPKGPVEAFF. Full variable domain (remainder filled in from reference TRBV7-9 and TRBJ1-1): DTGVSQNPRHKITKRGQNVTFRCDPISEHNRLYWYRQTLGQGPEFLTYFQNEAQLEKSRLLSDRFSAERPKGSFSTLEIQRTEQGDSAMYLCASSPKGPVEAFFGQGTRLTVV.

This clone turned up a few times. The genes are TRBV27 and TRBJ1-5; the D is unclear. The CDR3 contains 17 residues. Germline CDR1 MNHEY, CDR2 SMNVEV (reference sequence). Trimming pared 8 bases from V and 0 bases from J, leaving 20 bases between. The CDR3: CASSIGPTGYSNQPQHF. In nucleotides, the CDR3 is TGTGCCAGCTCCATCGGGCCTACGGGGTATAGCAATCAGCCCCAGCATTTT.

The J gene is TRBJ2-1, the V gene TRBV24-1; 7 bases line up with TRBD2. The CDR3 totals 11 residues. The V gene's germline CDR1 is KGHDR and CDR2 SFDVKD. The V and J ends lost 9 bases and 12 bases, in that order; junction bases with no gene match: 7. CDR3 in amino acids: CATASAGRQFF. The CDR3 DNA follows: TGTGCCACCGCATCAGCGGGAAGGCAGTTCTTC.

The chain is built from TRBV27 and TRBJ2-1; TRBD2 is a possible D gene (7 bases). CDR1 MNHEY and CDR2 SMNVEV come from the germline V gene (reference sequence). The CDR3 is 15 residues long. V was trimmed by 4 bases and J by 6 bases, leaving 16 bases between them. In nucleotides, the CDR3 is TGTGCCAGCAGTTGGGGGCTAGCGGCATTCAATGAGCAGTTCTTC. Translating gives CASSWGLAAFNEQFF.